This TCR beta chain was sequenced in a study of identical twins (TCRdb year 2016). General notes on the study: To test whether fetal clonotypes persist, this study deep-sequenced TCR alpha and beta repertoires from monozygotic twins, from unrelated adults of various ages, and from cord blood. To rule out contamination, replicate twin experiments were performed at different times with different library preparation protocols. Overall study outcomes, separate from this receptor: Recombination models systematically underestimated out-of-frame TCR alpha sharing in monozygotic twins but agreed with sharing between unrelated individuals. Excess twin sharing in beta out-of-frame sequences was weaker because fewer shared sequences lowered the signal-to-noise ratio. Out-of-frame TCR alpha sequences shared between twins showed an excess of low generation-probability sequences compared with coincidental sharing between unrelated individuals. Because the same donors could not be followed over many years, conclusions were based on cross-sectional statistical analysis. Fewer insertions were carried by abundant cord blood beta clonotypes, a similar but weaker trend appeared in young adult naive repertoires, and no such trend appeared in memory repertoires. Invariant T cells such as MAIT and iNKT could partly confound zero-insertion analyses, though diverse VJ usage argued against this for most clonotypes.

Every donor in the study was a healthy Caucasian. The twin cohort consisted of three pairs of female monozygotic twins, all aged about 18 to 29 years. Positive isolation kits from Invitrogen were used to isolate CD4+ and CD8+ T cell populations. Library prep was done by 5' RACE. Instrument used: Illumina HiSeq 2000. Template switching introduced a universal primer binding site; the final cDNA contained a unique molecular identifier, enabling accurate counting of TCR cDNA molecules. Specific primers in the conserved constant-segment region were used to synthesize first-strand cDNA for TCR alpha and beta chains. To control for contamination, each cDNA library was double barcoded with a SMART-Mk sample barcode plus Illumina barcodes. TruSeq adapter sequences and Illumina sample barcodes were added in two successive PCR steps. The TCR alpha and beta cDNA libraries were sequenced on the Illumina HiSeq platform using custom primers. As for the authors' bioinformatics: MiGEC processed the raw reads to extract unique molecular identifiers, while MiXCR was used to determine the CDR3 positions. Recombination models were inferred per individual with the repgenHMM and IGoR tools using an EM algorithm. The tcR package in R was used for shared clonotype analysis, with sharing normalized by the product of cloneset sizes. To study raw recombination free of thymic and clonal selection effects, out-of-frame nonproductive sequences were analyzed. In TCRdb, the public reads were trimmed at Q25 with fastp and aligned with MiXCR, with productive beta chains retained. Each entry merges the rows of one CDR3 protein and shows their most common DNA and genes. These V and J calls derive from TCRdb rather than the authors' analysis. This sample has roughly 290,000 distinct CDR3 sequences in its table, and over 8.5% of those were observed once. The ten largest clones take up approximately 7% of the sample.

Taken from the germline V gene (reference sequence), the CDR1 and CDR2 loops are DFQATT and SNEGSKA. Its CDR3 holds 13 amino acids, cysteine through phenylalanine. The DNA shown is the 39-base CDR3, in frame from base 1. V loses 0 bases, J loses 5 bases, and the germline ends lie 10 bases apart. This clonotype has more than one count but fewer than ten. There is no known antigen for this receptor. No qualities accompany the bases; no much larger clone lies one base away. This sample was shared with a second study, whose subject was yellow fever vaccine responses in identical twins. As described in the second report: The authors reported that the T cell response to vaccination in identical twins appeared partly convergent and partly personalized. Focusing on identical twins, the study followed the T cell clones that responded to the vaccine, and did so with precision.

The TCR comes from a woman under 30 in good health. In this chain, TRBV20-1 is recombined with TRBJ1-2; no D gene call is confident. Sequences were obtained from CD8+ T cells sorted from blood. The CDR3 loop reads CSARDGNGYGYTF. Read as DNA, the sequence is TGCAGTGCTAGAGATGGGAACGGATATGGCTACACCTTC.